Below, 31 T cell receptor beta chains from the same sample are listed, as sequenced in a study of T cells in localized non-small cell lung cancer. Some clones are missing from TCRdb's copy, which holds only in-frame ones; the method was immunoSEQ multiplex PCR. The sample records almost 65,000 clones, around 90% being singletons. Sequences were derived from peripheral blood, sampled before any cancer treatment. The receptors come from a woman aged 35-75 years with stage I lung adenocarcinoma.

The J gene is TRBJ2-7, the V gene TRBV6-1, with 7 bases fitting TRBD1. Trimming took 7 bases from V and 4 from J; bases not matched to a gene: 13. Looked up from germline, CDR1 is MNHNS and CDR2 is SASEGT. This CDR3 spans 15 amino acids. This CDR3 is CASIGFGDRLYEQYF. Here the CDR3 DNA reads TGTGCCAGCATCGGATTCGGGGACAGACTTTACGAGCAGTACTTC.

The genes are TRBV7-2 and TRBJ2-5; TRBD2 might be the D (5 bases). Trimming shortened V by 3 bases and J by 1 base, and 9 bases separated the two germline ends. CDR1 is SGHTA, CDR2 FQGNSA, per germline. The CDR3 sequence is 14 residues long. The CDR3 DNA follows: TGTGCCAGCAGCTTTACTAGTAGCCAAGAGACCCAGTACTTC. Translated, it gives CASSFTSSQETQYF.

The chain carries TRBV28 and TRBJ2-3; D uncertain. The CDR3 totals 12 residues. Germline assignment: CDR1 MDHEN and CDR2 SYDVKM. V was trimmed by 7 bases and J by 3 bases, leaving 8 bases between them. The CDR3 coding sequence is TGTGCCAGCACCCAGTTGACAGATACGCAGTATTTT. As protein: CASTQLTDTQYF.

The rearrangement uses TRBV2 and TRBJ1-2, with 7 nucleotides matching TRBD1. Germline assignment: CDR1 SNHLY and CDR2 FYNNEI. Unmatched junction bases numbered 9, after V lost 8 bases and J lost 6 bases. The CDR3 totals 13 residues. The CDR3 sequence is CASPLGDSDGYTF. The CDR3 DNA follows: TGTGCCAGCCCCCTCGGGGACAGCGATGGCTACACCTTC.

V gene TRBV12-5 combines with J gene TRBJ1-1, with D tentatively TRBD1 (6 bases). Germline assignment: CDR1 LGHNT and CDR2 FRNRAP. The CDR3 is 18 amino acids. Trimming cost V 0 bases and J 4 bases, with 21 bases left between them. The CDR3 coding sequence is TGTGCTAGTGGTTTGGTACTGGGGGGACAAACGAGAAGCACTGAAGCTTTCTTT. Translating it yields CASGLVLGGQTRSTEAFF.

This sequence joins TRBV6-6 and TRBJ2-7; D is possibly TRBD1 (5 bases). V lost 7 bases and J lost 0, with 13 bases in between. Germline V gene lookup returns CDR1 MNHNY and CDR2 SVGAGI (reference sequence). This CDR3 spans 14 amino acids. CDR3 bases: TGTGCCAGCAAGGTAGGGGCGATCTCCTACGAGCAGTACTTC. Amino acids: CASKVGAISYEQYF.

On this clone itself: The junction shows a germline mismatch at one end, possibly a read error. The rearrangement uses TRBV6-5 and TRBJ2-1; TRBD2 matches at 10 bases. The CDR3 is made up of 15 amino acids. The V gene's germline CDR1 is MNHEY and CDR2 SVGAGI. CDR3 in amino acids: CASSKTSGSYNGQFF. CDR3 DNA: TGTGCCAGCAGTAAGACTAGCGGGTCGTACAATGGGCAGTTCTTC.

A remark on this clone: At the DNA level, this CDR3 is encoded by other sequences in the same sample as well. This chain links TRBV18 with TRBJ2-7; possibly TRBD1 for D (6 bases). Trimming removed 3 bases at V and 4 bases at J, with 10 bases between. The CDR3 is made up of 13 amino acids. In germline, CDR1 is KGHSH, CDR2 LQKENI. CDR3 DNA sequence: TGTGCCAGCTCACCCAGTCAGGGGTACGAGCAGTACTTC. Translating it yields CASSPSQGYEQYF. Variable domain in full (rest from reference TRBV18 and TRBJ2-7): NAGVMQNPRHLVRRRGQEARLRCSPMKGHSHVYWYRQLPEEGLKFMVYLQKENIIDESGMPKERFSAEFPKEGPSILRIQQVVRGDSAAYFCASSPSQGYEQYFGPGTRLTVT.

The genes are TRBV6-5 and TRBJ2-1, with TRBD1 matching 8 bases. The CDR3 is made up of 15 amino acids. The germline CDR1 and CDR2 sequences are MNHEY and SVGAGI. The V segment lost 2 bases and the J segment 0 bases; nucleotides outside the gene matches: 0. The CDR3 protein is CASSYGQGSYNEQFF. The CDR3 nucleotides read TGTGCCAGCAGTTACGGACAGGGCTCCTACAATGAGCAGTTCTTC.

The J gene is TRBJ2-7, the V gene TRBV6-5; D is uncertain. Per the germline V gene, CDR1 is MNHEY and CDR2 is SVGAGI. Deletions cut 0 bases from V and 2 bases from J, with 14 bases between. This CDR3 region has 16 residues. The DNA of the CDR3 is TGTGCCAGCAGTTACTCGAGGCAGTTACGAGCCTACGAGCAGTACTTC. It is translated as CASSYSRQLRAYEQYF.

V usage is TRBV11-2 and J usage is TRBJ2-7, with D hard to call. The CDR3 is 12 residues long. V was shortened by 5 bases and J by 6 bases, with 11 bases between the two germline ends. Germline CDR1 is SGHAT and CDR2 is FQNNGV. The CDR3 sequence: CASSRWVSEQYF. For the CDR3, the DNA is TGTGCCAGCAGCCGCTGGGTTAGCGAGCAGTACTTC.

This clone was seen a single time. The chain couples TRBV30 to TRBJ1-4; D is unresolved. Germline V gene lookup returns CDR1 GTSNPN and CDR2 SVGIG (reference sequence). The CDR3 loop spans 12 amino acids. Between the trimmed V and J ends, which lost 0 bases and 9 bases, there was a span of 8 bases. CDR3 nucleotides: TGTGCCTGGAGTGTATGGGATCAAAAACTGTTTTTT. It is translated as CAWSVWDQKLFF.

The chain has TRBV5-1 and TRBJ2-3, with D uncertain. V dropped 0 bases and J dropped 6 bases, with 11 bases sitting between them. Per the germline V gene, CDR1 is SGHRS and CDR2 is YFSETQ. The CDR3 is made up of 14 amino acids. This CDR3 is CASSLVGSSDTQYF. CDR3 DNA sequence: TGCGCCAGCAGCTTGGTGGGCAGCTCGGATACGCAGTATTTT. Filled out from reference TRBV5-1 and TRBJ2-3, the complete variable domain reads KAGVTQTPRYLIKTRGQQVTLSCSPISGHRSVSWYQQTPGQGLQFLFEYFSETQRNKGNFPGRFSGRQFSNSRSEMNVSTLELGDSALYLCASSLVGSSDTQYFGPGTRLTVL.

The chain has TRBV4-2 and TRBJ1-5; 7 nucleotides line up with TRBD1. V trimming: 3 bases; J trimming: 7 bases; junction bases outside the gene matches: 6. In germline, CDR1 is LGHNA, CDR2 YNFKEQ. The length of the CDR3 is 14 residues. CDR3 sequence reads: CASSQTGIRQPQHF. CDR3 in DNA: TGTGCCAGCAGCCAGACAGGGATCCGACAGCCCCAGCATTTT.

This chain links TRBV19 with TRBJ2-3; maybe TRBD2 (6 bases). Germline V gene lookup returns CDR1 LNHDA and CDR2 SQIVND (reference sequence). The CDR3 consists of 19 residues. Trimming stripped 1 base from V and 0 bases from J, with 20 bases between. The CDR3 loop is CASSIGFLTGDSSTDTQYF. In DNA form, the CDR3 reads TGTGCCAGTAGTATAGGATTCTTAACGGGGGACTCTAGCACAGATACGCAGTATTTT.

The chain combines TRBV10-3 with TRBJ1-6, with 7 nucleotides matching TRBD1. The length of the CDR3 is 15 residues. The germline V gene encodes CDR1 ENHRY and CDR2 SYGVKD. The trim removed 0 bases at V and 7 bases at J, leaving 3 bases unmatched. CDR3 nucleotides: TGTGCCATCAGTGAGTCGACAGGGAAGAATTCACCCCTCCACTTT. Encoded protein: CAISESTGKNSPLHF.

The chain has TRBV7-2 and TRBJ2-1; maybe TRBD1 (6 bases). The CDR3 length is 15 residues. The V gene lost 4 bases and the J gene lost 4 bases, with 14 bases spanning the gap. The V gene's germline CDR1 is SGHTA and CDR2 FQGNSA. CDR3 protein: CASSSQTGTYNEQFF. The CDR3 DNA is TGTGCCAGCAGCTCCCAGACAGGTACTTACAATGAGCAGTTCTTC.

The rearrangement uses TRBV5-1 and TRBJ2-7; tentative D call: TRBD1 (6 bases). The CDR3 runs 13 residues. Germline lookup yields CDR1 SGHRS and CDR2 YFSETQ. Trimming took 0 bases from V and 5 from J, leaving 9 bases between them. CDR3 nucleotide sequence: TGCGCCAGCAGCTTGGTAGCAGGGGACGAGCAGTACTTC. It is translated as CASSLVAGDEQYF.

J is TRBJ2-3 and V is TRBV7-9; the D gene could be TRBD1 or TRBD2 (5 bases each). Per germline, CDR1 SEHNR and CDR2 FQNEAQ (reference sequence). V was clipped by 3 bases and J by 0 bases, with 10 bases between them. CDR3 length equals 15 residues. The CDR3 DNA follows: TGTGCCAGCAGCTTGAGGGACCCAAGCACAGATACGCAGTATTTT. Translating gives CASSLRDPSTDTQYF.

The chain couples TRBV5-1 to TRBJ2-3; D not resolved. The CDR3 consists of 13 residues. Trimming removed 4 bases from V and 4 bases from J, with 10 bases in between. Germline lookup yields CDR1 SGHRS and CDR2 YFSETQ. CDR3 DNA sequence: TGCGCCAGCAGCGACAAAACGGCAGATACGCAGTATTTT. Residues: CASSDKTADTQYF.

The chain combines TRBV18 with TRBJ1-1; D is possibly TRBD1 (5 bases). CDR3 length: 13 amino acids. Per germline, CDR1 KGHSH and CDR2 LQKENI. The V end lost 2 bases, the J end lost 3 bases, and 7 bases lay between the germline ends. The DNA of the CDR3 is TGTGCCAGCTCACCAATGACAGACACTGAAGCTTTCTTT. Its translation is CASSPMTDTEAFF.

The rearrangement links TRBV7-2 to TRBJ1-2; the D gene is possibly TRBD1 (6 bases). In germline, CDR1 is SGHTA, CDR2 FQGNSA. The CDR3 loop spans 15 amino acids. Trimming shortened V by 4 bases and J by 6 bases, and 18 bases separated the two germline ends. The CDR3 spells CASSWGDIERDGYTF. The CDR3 bases are TGTGCCAGCAGCTGGGGGGACATCGAGCGGGATGGCTACACCTTC.

The rearrangement joins TRBV4-2 to TRBJ2-7; D perhaps matches TRBD2 (6 bases). This CDR3 region has 15 residues. In germline, CDR1 is LGHNA, CDR2 YNFKEQ. V was pared by 0 bases and J by 4 bases, with 13 bases between. In nucleotides, the CDR3 is TGTGCCAGCAGCCAAGATTTAAGTCGGGAGTACGAGCAGTACTTC. Protein: CASSQDLSREYEQYF.

The CDR3 coding sequence is TGTGCCAGCGGCGAGAGTGGTACCGGCGGCACTGAAGCTTTCTTT. As protein: CASGESGTGGTEAFF. V and J are TRBV6-5 and TRBJ1-1, with D hard to call. Germline values: CDR1 MNHEY, CDR2 SVGAGI. V lost 8 bases, J lost 4 bases, and 20 bases lay in between. This CDR3 is built from 15 residues.

This clone has a handful of counts. The J gene is TRBJ1-1, the V gene TRBV5-1; 8 nucleotides match TRBD1. The CDR3 totals 11 residues. V lost 7 bases to trimming and J lost 11 bases; unmatched junction nucleotides: 7. CDR1 SGHRS and CDR2 YFSETQ come from the germline V gene. The CDR3 sequence is CASAQGAVAFF. The CDR3 nucleotides are TGCGCCAGCGCCCAGGGGGCGGTCGCTTTCTTT.

This clone has a single count. The J gene is TRBJ1-2, the V gene TRBV7-9; tentatively, D is TRBD1 (6 bases). Germline values: CDR1 SEHNR, CDR2 FQNEAQ (reference sequence). V lost 0 bases, J lost 8 bases, and 13 bases lay in between. There are 14 residues in the CDR3. The CDR3 region has the DNA TGTGCCAGCAGCTTAGCGGCAGTGGGGGGCGGCTACACCTTC. This gives the protein CASSLAAVGGGYTF.

The chain recombines TRBV21-1 with TRBJ2-5. TRBV21-1 is termed a pseudogene. CDR3 size: 15 residues. CDR3 protein: CASSKSRVYSETQYF. In DNA form, the CDR3 reads TGTGCCAGCAGCAAATCTAGGGTGTACAGTGAGACCCAGTACTTC.

This clone was detected only once. This rearrangement joins TRBV6-1 to TRBJ2-4; a possible D gene is TRBD1 (5 bases). CDR1 and CDR2 (germline): MNHNS, SASEGT. This CDR3 spans 18 amino acids. V dropped 0 bases and J dropped 2 bases, with 17 bases sitting between them. The CDR3 sequence is CASSEAWFGARTKNIQYF. Here the CDR3 DNA reads TGTGCCAGCAGTGAAGCTTGGTTTGGGGCGCGAACCAAAAACATTCAGTACTTC.

The gene calls are TRBV6-6 and TRBJ1-4; D remains unclear. There are 14 residues in the CDR3. Germline V gives CDR1 MNHNY, CDR2 SVGAGI (reference sequence). V lost 4 bases to trimming and J lost 5 bases, with 11 bases between them. This CDR3 reads CASSSFQTNEKLFF. CDR3 bases: TGTGCCAGCAGTTCATTTCAGACGAATGAAAAACTGTTTTTT.

In regard to this clone: The conserved phenylalanine or tryptophan is not found at the CDR3 terminus, so this likely reflects a read error. The CDR3 loop reads CASSPRDLYNSPLHL. CDR3 sequence (DNA): TGTGCCAGCAGCCCCCGGGACCTTTATAATTCACCCCTCCACCTT. This chain connects TRBV5-8 to TRBJ1-6; D is perhaps TRBD1 (5 bases). Germline assignment: CDR1 SGHTS and CDR2 YDEGEE. The CDR3 is 15 amino acids. V lost 4 bases to trimming and J lost 4 bases, with 12 bases between them.

The chain is built from TRBV19 and TRBJ1-2; tentatively, D is TRBD1 (5 bases). The germline V and J ends were trimmed by 7 bases and 3 bases, with 15 bases remaining between them. The germline CDR1 and CDR2 sequences are LNHDA and SQIVND (reference sequence). This CDR3 is 14 amino acids long. CDR3 residues: CASITSGTYYGYTF. The CDR3 nucleotides read TGTGCCAGTATTACTTCGGGGACCTACTATGGCTACACCTTC.